Below are 14 T cell receptor beta chains sequenced from a single sample in a study of vaccination and CD4 T cells after COVID-19. The treatment: approximately 9-day PBMC culture with coronavirus spike peptide pools or control peptides (ViraFEST assay). These receptors' antigens are unknown. Oncomine TCR Beta short-read sequencing was applied to DNA from cultured CD4+ T cells. One entry per CDR3 protein results from TCRdb running MiXCR on the PCR reads. The data show 7,900 or so distinct CDR3 sequences, with approximately 57% seen just once and 15% to 20% held by the top ten. The source material was cultured CD4+ T cells from blood, sampled after SARS-CoV-2 vaccination. These receptors all come from a human donor with COVID-19.

There are a few counts of this clonotype. Written as DNA, the CDR3 is TGTGCCACCCAACGAGGGGGTAGCACCGGGGAGCTGTTTTTT. Translating gives CATQRGGSTGELFF. J is TRBJ2-2 and V is TRBV27; TRBD1 might be the D (6 bases). V lost 10 bases, J lost 4 bases, and 16 bases lay in between. Germline V gives CDR1 MNHEY, CDR2 SMNVEV (reference sequence). CDR3 length: 14 residues.

The chain is built from TRBV9 and TRBJ1-5, with 9 nucleotides matching TRBD1. The V and J ends lost 4 bases and 8 bases, in that order; junction bases with no gene match: 10. CDR3 length: 15 residues. CDR1 is SGDLS, CDR2 YYNGEE, per germline. The CDR3 region has the DNA TGTGCCAGCAGCCCACATGGACAGGGGCTAGAGCCCCAGCATTTT. This codes for CASSPHGQGLEPQHF.

The rearrangement uses TRBV6-2 or TRBV6-3 and TRBJ2-1; the match to TRBD2 covers 12 bases. The trim removed 2 bases at V and 8 bases at J, leaving 7 bases unmatched. The CDR3 sequence is 16 residues long. Per the germline V gene, CDR1 is MNHEY and CDR2 is SVGEGT. Here the CDR3 reads CASSYPGLAGWYEQFF. The CDR3 DNA sequence: TGTGCCAGCAGTTACCCCGGACTAGCGGGGTGGTATGAGCAGTTCTTC.

In this sample, this clonotype turned up once. V and J are TRBV28 and TRBJ2-2; 9 bases are shared with TRBD1. The V segment lost 0 bases and the J segment 0 bases; nucleotides outside the gene matches: 5. The CDR3 covers 18 residues. Germline V gene data show CDR1 as MDHEN and CDR2 as SYDVKM. CDR3: CASSLWGQGSANTGELFF. CDR3 nucleotides: TGTGCCAGCAGTTTATGGGGACAGGGAAGTGCGAACACCGGGGAGCTGTTTTTT. The full variable domain, with the rest looked up from reference TRBV28 and TRBJ2-2, is DVKVTQSSRYLVKRTGEKVFLECVQDMDHENMFWYRQDPGLGLRLIYFSYDVKMKEKGDIPEGYSVSREKKERFSLILESASTNQTSMYLCASSLWGQGSANTGELFFGEGSRLTVL.

The rearrangement links TRBV28 to TRBJ2-5; D perhaps matches TRBD1 (5 bases). The CDR3 is made up of 13 amino acids. V lost 1 base and J 3 bases, leaving 6 bases between the germline ends. Germline loops: CDR1 MDHEN, CDR2 SYDVKM. The DNA of the CDR3 is TGTGCCAGCAGTTTATCCAGGGAAGAGACCCAGTACTTC. Residues: CASSLSREETQYF.

The rearrangement joins TRBV11-2 to TRBJ2-5, with TRBD2 matching 10 bases. The CDR3 is 15 amino acids. With V trimmed by 5 bases and J by 5 bases, 8 bases remained unmatched. The germline gives CDR1 SGHAT, CDR2 FQNNGV. For the CDR3, the DNA is TGTGCCAGCAGCATTAGCGGGGGGCGGGAGGAGACCCAGTACTTC. This encodes CASSISGGREETQYF.

The genes are TRBV10-3 and TRBJ1-2; D may be TRBD1 (5 bases). Trimming cost V 4 bases and J 5 bases, with 14 bases left between them. Germline V gives CDR1 ENHRY, CDR2 SYGVKD. CDR3 length: 14 amino acids. Here the CDR3 reads CAISAGTSLYGYTF. The DNA of the CDR3 is TGTGCCATCAGTGCCGGGACGAGTCTATATGGCTACACCTTC.

The chain employs TRBV10-3 and TRBJ1-2, with D maybe TRBD1 (6 bases). CDR3 length: 15 residues. V was shortened by 2 bases and J by 8 bases, with 18 bases between the two germline ends. Germline loops: CDR1 ENHRY, CDR2 SYGVKD. Written as DNA, the CDR3 is TGTGCCATCAGTGAGCTGGCAGGGGCTGTGGGAGGCTACACCTTC. It codes for CAISELAGAVGGYTF.

This chain uses TRBV6-5 with TRBJ2-3; 7 nucleotides align to TRBD2. V lost 0 bases to trimming and J lost 5 bases; unmatched junction nucleotides: 17. CDR1 is MNHEY, CDR2 SVGAGI, per germline. The CDR3 is 19 residues long. The DNA of the CDR3 is TGTGCCAGCAGTTACTCGAGATCACTAGCGCGAATAGGTGTAGATACGCAGTATTTT. As protein: CASSYSRSLARIGVDTQYF.

This clonotype was found a few times. This sequence joins TRBV6-5 and TRBJ1-2; no definite D call. V was shortened by 2 bases and J by 8 bases, with 12 bases between the two germline ends. The V gene's germline CDR1 is MNHEY and CDR2 SVGAGI. The CDR3 contains 13 residues. This chain's CDR3 is CASSYQFPGGYTF. CDR3 DNA: TGTGCCAGCAGTTACCAATTTCCGGGGGGCTACACCTTC.

The chain recombines TRBV6-5 with TRBJ1-4; no reliable D call. Germline assignment: CDR1 MNHEY and CDR2 SVGAGI. The V gene lost 2 bases and the J gene lost 7 bases, with 11 bases spanning the gap. The CDR3 contains 14 residues. CDR3 nucleotide sequence: TGTGCCAGCAGTTACGGACGGACGGGTGAAAAACTGTTTTTT. It codes for CASSYGRTGEKLFF.

This clonotype has a handful of counts. CDR3 loop: CATSRDTGGTYEQYF. The CDR3 nucleotides read TGTGCCACCAGCAGAGACACAGGGGGGACCTACGAGCAGTACTTC. The chain couples TRBV15 to TRBJ2-7; 8 bases are shared with TRBD1. The CDR3 totals 15 residues. Germline V gene lookup returns CDR1 LNHNV and CDR2 YYDKDF (reference sequence). V was pared by 0 bases and J by 2 bases, with 3 bases of the junction left unmatched.

The chain couples TRBV5-4 to TRBJ1-1; TRBD1 is a possible D gene (6 bases). Per germline, CDR1 SGHNT and CDR2 YYREEE (reference sequence). Trimming removed 0 bases from V and 5 bases from J, with 20 bases in between. The CDR3 spans 17 residues. CDR3 loop: CASSLATTGSLGTEAFF. In DNA form, the CDR3 reads TGTGCCAGCAGCTTGGCCACAACAGGGAGTTTGGGTACTGAAGCTTTCTTT. Combining the CDR3 with reference TRBV5-4 and TRBJ1-1 gives the whole variable domain ETGVTQSPTHLIKTRGQQVTLRCSSQSGHNTVSWYQQALGQGPQFIFQYYREEENGRGNFPPRFSGLQFPNYSSELNVNALELDDSALYLCASSLATTGSLGTEAFFGQGTRLTVV.

This clonotype was observed a handful of times. This chain links TRBV7-2 with TRBJ2-2; 8 bases align to TRBD1. CDR1 and CDR2 from the germline V gene are SGHTA and FQGNSA. The V segment lost 0 bases and the J segment 2 bases; nucleotides outside the gene matches: 8. This CDR3 region has 18 residues. CDR3: CASSLAGRAGGNTGELFF. In DNA, the CDR3 is TGTGCCAGCAGCTTAGCCGGTCGGGCAGGGGGCAACACCGGGGAGCTGTTTTTT.